Each of the 15 T cell receptor beta chains below was sequenced from the same sample in a study of blood T cell repertoires in COVID-19. Measured with immunoSEQ multiplex PCR; TCRdb has only the in-frame clones, and not every one. This table has just over 350,000 clones, about 90% appearing once. Input material: PBMCs or T cells enriched from blood (not recorded which). Receptors originate from a woman in her 30s who had recovered from COVID-19.

This clone was seen only once. J is TRBJ1-1 and V is TRBV9, with D possibly matching TRBD1 (5 bases). CDR1 and CDR2 (germline): SGDLS, YYNGEE. Trimming left V 0 bases short and J 4 bases short, with 10 bases between. CDR3 length: 14 residues. This chain's CDR3 is CASSVGVQGTEAFF. Here the CDR3 DNA reads TGTGCCAGCAGCGTAGGGGTGCAGGGCACTGAAGCTTTCTTT.

This rearrangement joins TRBV7-2 to TRBJ1-2, with a possible D match to TRBD1 (5 bases). V was cut by 4 bases and J by 4 bases, with 16 bases left in between. This CDR3 contains 15 residues. The V gene's germline CDR1 is SGHTA and CDR2 FQGNSA. CDR3 residues: CASSSSWQGPYGYTF. The CDR3 coding sequence is TGTGCCAGCAGCTCCTCCTGGCAGGGCCCCTATGGCTACACCTTC.

V usage is TRBV6-5 and J usage is TRBJ1-4; 10 nucleotides agree with TRBD1. The germline V gene has CDR1 MNHEY and CDR2 SVGAGI. The ends lost 8 bases at V and 7 bases at J; junction bases unmatched: 10. The CDR3 runs to 15 residues. Here the CDR3 reads CASLPLTGGVEKLFF. CDR3 nucleotides: TGTGCCAGCCTTCCCTTGACAGGGGGCGTTGAAAAACTGTTTTTT.

The chain combines TRBV10-3 with TRBJ2-1, with 16 bases that match TRBD2. The CDR3 sequence is 17 residues long. Germline V gives CDR1 ENHRY, CDR2 SYGVKD. The V and J ends lost 10 bases and 2 bases, in that order; junction bases with no gene match: 8. The CDR3 DNA follows: TGTGCCACCTCGACCGGGACTAGCGGGGGGGCCTACAATGAGCAGTTCTTC. It is translated as CATSTGTSGGAYNEQFF.

This chain links TRBV28 with TRBJ2-1; 10 bases map to TRBD2. The CDR3 runs to 16 residues. The V segment lost 5 bases and the J segment 1 base; nucleotides outside the gene matches: 5. Germline V CDR1 and CDR2: MDHEN, SYDVKM. CDR3 DNA sequence: TGTGCCAGCAGTGGTCCGGGACTAGCGTCCTACAATGAGCAGTTCTTC. It is translated as CASSGPGLASYNEQFF.

In regard to this clone: This CDR3 is also generated by other DNA sequences in the sample. V and J are TRBV11-3 and TRBJ2-7, with TRBD2 identical over 7 bases. Germline CDR1 and CDR2: SGHNT and YENEEA. The CDR3 loop spans 12 amino acids. Trimming took 3 bases from V and 6 from J; bases not matched to a gene: 2. In DNA form, the CDR3 reads TGTGCCAGCAGCTTGGGGGAGGGCGAGCAGTACTTC. Its protein product is CASSLGEGEQYF.

This clone has just one count. The chain uses TRBV11-2 and TRBJ1-2; tentatively, D is TRBD1 (6 bases). The germline V gene has CDR1 SGHAT and CDR2 FQNNGV. The length of the CDR3 is 15 residues. Trimming pared 5 bases from V and 2 bases from J, leaving 15 bases between. CDR3 bases: TGTGCCAGCAGCCTCGACTTCGGACAGAACTATGGCTACACCTTC. Translating it yields CASSLDFGQNYGYTF.

In nucleotides, the CDR3 is TGCGCCAGCAGCTTGGGGAGCGGGGGGCCCAGGGAGACCCAGTACTTC. Translation: CASSLGSGGPRETQYF. This chain links TRBV5-1 with TRBJ2-5, with 9 bases fitting TRBD2. Germline CDR1 is SGHRS and CDR2 is YFSETQ. This CDR3 comprises 16 residues. The V and J ends lost 0 bases and 5 bases, in that order; junction bases with no gene match: 8.

The CDR3 is CASSSRTSGEQETQYF. DNA for the CDR3: TGTGCCAGCAGTTCCAGGACTAGCGGGGAGCAAGAGACCCAGTACTTC. V gene TRBV5-4 combines with J gene TRBJ2-5; 12 bases are a match to TRBD2. With V trimmed by 5 bases and J by 2 bases, 7 bases remained unmatched. From germline, CDR1 is SGHNT and CDR2 YYREEE (reference sequence). This CDR3 region has 16 residues.

This CDR3 reads CASLQGAGNTEAFF. In DNA, the CDR3 is TGCGCCAGTCTGCAGGGGGCCGGGAACACTGAAGCTTTCTTT. This sequence joins TRBV5-1 and TRBJ1-1; 8 bases match TRBD1. This CDR3 contains 14 residues. J gave up 1 base and V 8 bases, and 7 bases lay outside the gene matches. Germline loops: CDR1 SGHRS, CDR2 YFSETQ. The full variable domain, in which reference TRBV5-1 and TRBJ1-1 provide the parts outside the CDR3, is KAGVTQTPRYLIKTRGQQVTLSCSPISGHRSVSWYQQTPGQGLQFLFEYFSETQRNKGNFPGRFSGRQFSNSRSEMNVSTLELGDSALYLCASLQGAGNTEAFFGQGTRLTVV.

The V call is TRBV19, the J call TRBJ2-3; D may be TRBD2 (6 bases). Germline lookup yields CDR1 LNHDA and CDR2 SQIVND (reference sequence). This CDR3 contains 15 residues. V shed 8 bases and J shed 0 bases, with 15 bases lying between them. This chain's CDR3 is CASRPLRGSTDTQYF. In DNA, the CDR3 is TGTGCCAGTCGCCCCCTCCGGGGGAGCACAGATACGCAGTATTTT.

This clone was seen just once. The chain combines TRBV7-9 with TRBJ1-3; D is possibly TRBD1 (5 bases). Germline V CDR1 and CDR2: SEHNR, FQNEAQ (reference sequence). The CDR3 spans 15 residues. Trimming removed 5 bases at V and 0 bases at J, with 11 bases between. As DNA, the CDR3 is TGTGCCAGCAGCACCCCAGACAGCTCTGGAAACACCATATATTTT. It specifies CASSTPDSSGNTIYF.

This clone was recorded only once. This rearrangement joins TRBV10-3 to TRBJ2-2; D not resolved. The germline V gene has CDR1 ENHRY and CDR2 SYGVKD. The CDR3 extends over 17 amino acids. Trimming cost V 0 bases and J 0 bases, with 11 bases left between them. CDR3: CAISESSGHANTGELFF. The CDR3 bases are TGTGCCATCAGTGAGTCTTCTGGGCACGCGAACACCGGGGAGCTGTTTTTT.

In this sample, this clone turned up once. This sequence joins TRBV5-1 and TRBJ1-2; 9 positions match TRBD1. Germline V CDR1 and CDR2: SGHRS, YFSETQ. There are 15 residues in the CDR3. V lost 4 bases to trimming and J lost 4 bases; unmatched junction nucleotides: 8. The CDR3 bases are TGCGCCAGCAGCGGAAGACAGGGGGTGAGCTATGGCTACACCTTC. Translated: CASSGRQGVSYGYTF. Drawing the rest from reference TRBV5-1 and TRBJ1-2, the complete variable domain is KAGVTQTPRYLIKTRGQQVTLSCSPISGHRSVSWYQQTPGQGLQFLFEYFSETQRNKGNFPGRFSGRQFSNSRSEMNVSTLELGDSALYLCASSGRQGVSYGYTFGSGTRLTVV.

The V and J genes are TRBV11-2 and TRBJ2-5; 7 nucleotides align to TRBD1. The CDR3 runs 15 residues. In germline, CDR1 is SGHAT, CDR2 FQNNGV. Trimming at V came to 5 bases and at J to 2 bases, leaving 8 bases not matched to a gene. CDR3 residues: CASSRYRGLQETQYF. The CDR3 region has the DNA TGTGCCAGCAGCCGATACAGGGGCCTTCAAGAGACCCAGTACTTC.